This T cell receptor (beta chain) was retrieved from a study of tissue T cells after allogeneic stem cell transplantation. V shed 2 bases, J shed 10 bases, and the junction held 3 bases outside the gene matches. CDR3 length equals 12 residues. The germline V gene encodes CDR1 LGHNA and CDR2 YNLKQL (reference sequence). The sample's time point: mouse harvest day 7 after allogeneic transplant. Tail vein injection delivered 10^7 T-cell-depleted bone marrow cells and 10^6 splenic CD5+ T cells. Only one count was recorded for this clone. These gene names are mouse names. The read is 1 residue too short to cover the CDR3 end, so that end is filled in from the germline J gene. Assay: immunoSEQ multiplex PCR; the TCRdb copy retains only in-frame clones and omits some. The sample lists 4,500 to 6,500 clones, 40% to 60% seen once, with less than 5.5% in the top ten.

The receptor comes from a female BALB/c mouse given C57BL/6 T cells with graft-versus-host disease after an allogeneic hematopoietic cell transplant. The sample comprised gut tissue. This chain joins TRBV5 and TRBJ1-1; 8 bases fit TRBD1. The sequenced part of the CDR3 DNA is TGTGCCAGCAGCCAACGCAGGGGGCGAGTCTTC. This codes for CASSQRRGRVF. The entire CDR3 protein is CASSQRRGRVFF.